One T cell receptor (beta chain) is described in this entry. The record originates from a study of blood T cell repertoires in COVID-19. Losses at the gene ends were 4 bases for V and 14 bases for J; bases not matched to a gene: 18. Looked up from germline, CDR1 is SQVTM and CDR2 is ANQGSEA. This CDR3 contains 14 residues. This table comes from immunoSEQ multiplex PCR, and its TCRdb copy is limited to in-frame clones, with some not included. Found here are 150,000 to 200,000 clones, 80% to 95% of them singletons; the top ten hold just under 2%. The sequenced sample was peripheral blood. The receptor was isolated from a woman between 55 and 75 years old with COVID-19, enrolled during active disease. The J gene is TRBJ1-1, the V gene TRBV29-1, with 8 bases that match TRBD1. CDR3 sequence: CSVGGNRGGEVKFF. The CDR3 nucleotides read TGCAGCGTTGGAGGAAACAGGGGGGGTGAAGTAAAATTCTTT.